This T cell receptor (beta chain) is drawn from a study of regulatory T cells in long-lasting Graves disease. Building the TCR beta libraries relied on iRepertoire HTBI primers, and CDR3 regions underwent Arm-PCR. TCRdb independently ran MiXCR on the multiplex PCR reads; one entry per CDR3 protein. Among about 420,000 distinct CDR3 sequences listed, around 15% were seen once. A single count supports this clonotype. The time point: newly diagnosed GD, antithyroid drugs for less than 3 months. Researchers made the TCR library from RNA that was extracted from PBMCs. Recruitment took place at an endocrinology department in Xi'an, China. This CDR3 region has 12 residues. Per germline, CDR1 SGHDT and CDR2 YYEEEE. Trimming stripped 4 bases from V and 6 bases from J, with 11 bases between. These sequences were also reported in another study, on T cells in Graves' hyperthyroidism and ophthalmopathy.

The J gene is TRBJ2-7, the V gene TRBV5-6, with no clear D. Sequences were derived from peripheral blood mononuclear cells (PBMCs), sampled at new diagnosis, from a patient treated with antithyroid drugs. The sequence came from a woman between 18 and 30 years old with Graves disease. CDR3 sequence (DNA): TGTGCCAGCAGCGTAAGTATTGGCGAGCAGTACTTC. It specifies CASSVSIGEQYF.